This is a list of T cell receptor beta chains from one sample in a study of control samples from healthy donors and cancer patients. Some clones are missing from TCRdb's copy, which holds only in-frame ones; the method was immunoSEQ multiplex PCR. The table lists around 170,000 clones, roughly 89% of them singletons. Sequencing was performed on blood. Every receptor here comes from a woman between 50 and 59 years old in good health. Each CDR3 is given with its conserved first and last residue. The D gene is left open where the match is weak. The size field is filled for only some rows; it gives once, few, many or a size class.

d_call j_call v_call clone_size cdr3_aa cdr3_nt
. TRBJ1-6 TRBV19 . CASSLSGEVVNSPLHF TGTGCCAGTAGCCTATCCGGGGAGGTAGTTAATTCACCCCTCCACTTT
. TRBJ2-6 TRBV14 . CASSRSQNPDSGANVLTF TGTGCCAGCAGCCGATCGCAAAACCCAGACTCTGGGGCCAACGTCCTGACTTTC
TRBD1 TRBJ2-1 TRBV9 . CASSGSRGSYNEQFF TGTGCCAGCAGCGGTAGCAGGGGGTCCTACAATGAGCAGTTCTTC
TRBD1 TRBJ2-5 TRBV5-4 . CASSLTGGEKTQYF TGTGCCAGCAGCTTAACAGGGGGCGAGAAGACCCAGTACTTC
. TRBJ2-7 TRBV3-1/TRBV3-2 . CASSNTYEQYF TGTGCCAGCAGCAATACCTACGAGCAGTACTTC
. TRBJ1-4 TRBV6-5 . CASRTPGRRNEKLFF TGTGCCAGCAGGACTCCGGGACGGAGGAATGAAAAACTGTTTTTT
TRBD2 TRBJ2-2 TRBV29-1 . CSVETSGGNTGELFF TGCAGCGTAGAGACTAGCGGGGGGAACACCGGGGAGCTGTTTTTT
. TRBJ1-2 TRBV15 . CATSRGQSTNYGYTF TGTGCCACCAGCAGAGGGCAGAGCACTAACTATGGCTACACCTTC
. TRBJ1-5 TRBV5-5 . CASRPEGLQNQPQHF TGTGCCAGCAGACCGGAGGGGTTGCAAAATCAGCCCCAGCATTTT
TRBD2 TRBJ2-7 TRBV9 . CASSVQPGTTYEQYF TGTGCCAGCAGCGTCCAACCCGGGACTACCTACGAGCAGTACTTC
TRBD1 TRBJ1-2 TRBV30 . CAWRAGGYGYTF TGTGCCTGGAGGGCAGGGGGCTATGGCTACACCTTC
TRBD2 TRBJ2-7 TRBV30 . CAWSVGVTSASVEQYF TGTGCCTGGAGTGTAGGAGTTACTAGCGCCTCTGTGGAGCAGTACTTC
. TRBJ2-1 TRBV18 . CASSSGSSYNEQFF TGTGCCAGCTCCAGCGGTAGCTCCTACAATGAGCAGTTCTTC
. TRBJ1-4 TRBV28 once CASSTPHRGATNEKLFF TGTGCCAGCAGCACACCCCACCGGGGAGCAACTAATGAAAAACTGTTTTTT
. TRBJ1-1 TRBV7-9 once CASSFRGNTEAFF TGTGCCAGCAGCTTCAGGGGAAACACTGAAGCTTTCTTT
TRBD2 TRBJ2-5 TRBV3-1/TRBV3-2 . CASSHTGTRGETQYF TGTGCCAGCAGCCATACCGGGACTAGGGGTGAGACCCAGTACTTC
. TRBJ2-2 TRBV12-3/TRBV12-4 few CASSLVGTGELFF TGTGCCAGCAGTTTGGTAGGGACCGGGGAGCTGTTTTTT
. TRBJ1-4 TRBV4-2 . CASSQEDLRDGYEKLFF TGTGCCAGCAGCCAAGAAGATCTAAGGGATGGATATGAAAAACTGTTTTTT
TRBD1 TRBJ2-7 TRBV28 . CASSRQGRYEQYF TGTGCCAGCAGTAGACAGGGTCGCTACGAGCAGTACTTC
. TRBJ1-4 TRBV5-4 once CASSSRRGTNEKLFF TGTGCCAGCAGTAGCCGTCGCGGAACTAATGAAAAACTGTTTTTT
. TRBJ2-1 TRBV24-1 . CATSELPLYGGYNEQFF TGTGCCACCAGTGAACTACCCCTTTACGGCGGGTACAATGAGCAGTTCTTC
. TRBJ1-6 TRBV27 . CASSLSTGLISNSPLHF TGTGCCAGCAGTTTATCCACAGGGCTAATTAGTAATTCACCCCTCCACTTT
. TRBJ1-2 TRBV28 once CASRGPGGQGYGYTF TGTGCCAGCAGGGGGCCCGGGGGGCAAGGCTATGGCTACACCTTC
. TRBJ1-5 TRBV5-1 . CASSAGGGDNQPQHF TGCGCCAGCAGCGCCGGAGGGGGTGACAATCAGCCCCAGCATTTT
. TRBJ1-2 TRBV5-1 . CASSLEQGRGYTF TGCGCCAGCAGCTTGGAACAGGGCCGTGGCTACACCTTC
. TRBJ2-7 TRBV2 once CASTNTYEQYF TGTGCCAGCACCAATACCTACGAGCAGTACTTC
TRBD1 TRBJ1-5 TRBV30 . CAWDRDRAHQPQHF TGTGCCTGGGACCGGGACAGAGCTCATCAGCCCCAGCATTTT
. TRBJ2-2 TRBV9 . CASSPRGDTGELFF TGTGCCAGCAGCCCCAGAGGTGACACCGGGGAGCTGTTTTTT
TRBD1 TRBJ1-4 TRBV5-5 . CASSLHAGTGGGEKLFF TGTGCCAGCAGCCTCCACGCCGGGACAGGGGGCGGTGAAAAACTGTTTTTT
TRBD2 TRBJ2-3 TRBV6-2/TRBV6-3 . CASSYSTSGGGDTQYF TGTGCCAGCAGTTACTCCACTAGCGGGGGAGGCGATACGCAGTATTTT
. TRBJ1-6 TRBV25-1 . CASSEASWVHF TGTGCCAGCAGTGAAGCCTCTTGGGTCCACTTT
. TRBJ2-3 TRBV6-1 once CASSEAGGPTDTQYF TGTGCCAGCAGTGAAGCGGGGGGGCCAACAGATACGCAGTATTTT
TRBD2 TRBJ2-1 TRBV9 . CASSVGTSGPYNEQFF TGTGCCAGCAGCGTAGGGACTAGCGGTCCCTACAATGAGCAGTTCTTC
. TRBJ2-1 TRBV4-2 . CASSQGRTPPYNEQFF TGTGCCAGCAGCCAAGGCAGGACACCTCCCTACAATGAGCAGTTCTTC
TRBD2 TRBJ2-1 TRBV19 . CASSKLASSYNEQFF TGTGCCAGTAGTAAACTAGCGAGCTCCTACAATGAGCAGTTCTTC
TRBD1 TRBJ1-2 TRBV7-8 . CASSLEGQVYGYTF TGTGCCAGCAGCTTAGAAGGACAGGTTTATGGCTACACCTTC
. TRBJ1-4 TRBV28 . CASSSGGSSEGEKLFF TGTGCCAGCAGTTCCGGGGGATCTTCGGAGGGGGAAAAACTGTTTTTT
. TRBJ2-7 TRBV28 once CASRRPPEYEQYF TGTGCCAGCAGGCGTCCACCTGAATACGAGCAGTACTTC
TRBD1 TRBJ2-5 TRBV24-1 . CATSDPGQNQETQYF TGTGCCACCAGTGATCCGGGACAGAACCAAGAGACCCAGTACTTC
. TRBJ1-1 TRBV7-3 . CASSFQISMNTEAFF TGTGCCAGCAGCTTCCAAATAAGCATGAACACTGAAGCTTTCTTT
. TRBJ2-7 TRBV18 . CASSPQPGDYEQYF TGTGCCAGCTCACCACAGCCCGGGGACTACGAGCAGTACTTC
. TRBJ1-2 TRBV3-1/TRBV3-2 . CASSRQRENYGYTF TGTGCCAGCAGCCGCCAAAGGGAGAACTATGGCTACACCTTC